These T cell receptor beta chains were read from a single sample in a study of long-term antiretroviral therapy in people with HIV. The repertoire was sequenced with immunoSEQ multiplex PCR; TCRdb's copy has only in-frame clones and lacks some. The repertoire consists of 40,000 to 50,000 clones, with about 94% occurring once and the leading ten covering 2% to 2.5%. The sequences come from unsorted PBMCs, collected around 9 years after starting antiretroviral therapy. The receptors here all came from a man aged 25 to 45 with HIV. Both conserved end residues are part of each CDR3. D genes are given only for firm matches. A row's size may be missing; if present it is once, few, many or a size class.

J | V | size | D | CDR3 | DNA
TRBJ2-3 | TRBV5-1 | . | TRBD2 | CATAAGAGGDTQYF | TGCGCCACTGCAGCGGGGGCGGGAGGGGATACGCAGTATTTT
TRBJ1-1 | TRBV19 | . | . | CASSLGGANTEAFF | TGTGCCAGTAGTCTCGGAGGTGCGAACACTGAAGCTTTCTTT
TRBJ1-2 | TRBV6-5 | . | TRBD1 | CASTWQQGDYGYTF | TGTGCCAGCACCTGGCAGCAGGGGGACTATGGCTACACCTTC
TRBJ2-2 | TRBV7-9 | . | . | CASRPWLTSHTGELFF | TGTGCCAGCAGGCCATGGTTGACTAGTCACACCGGGGAGCTGTTTTTT
TRBJ1-4 | TRBV10-3 | . | . | CAISGTADGEKLFF | TGTGCCATCAGTGGGACAGCTGATGGAGAAAAACTGTTTTTT
TRBJ2-5 | TRBV5-8 | . | TRBD1 | CASSSPRGLVETQYF | TGTGCCAGCAGCAGCCCTAGGGGGCTGGTAGAGACCCAGTACTTC
TRBJ1-6 | TRBV5-5 | . | . | CASSYRDNSPLHF | TGTGCCAGCAGCTACAGGGATAATTCACCCCTCCACTTT
TRBJ2-3 | TRBV7-9 | once | . | CASSLPPNTDTQYF | TGTGCCAGCAGCTTACCACCCAACACAGATACGCAGTATTTT
TRBJ1-1 | TRBV6-5 | few | TRBD1 | CASSWTGGTEAFF | TGTGCCAGCAGTTGGACAGGGGGCACTGAAGCTTTCTTT
TRBJ1-3 | TRBV2 | once | TRBD1 | CASSEQWGQGSGNTIYF | TGTGCCAGCAGCGAGCAGTGGGGACAGGGCTCTGGAAACACCATATATTTT
TRBJ1-1 | TRBV29-1 | once | . | CSVELLLQGKMNTEAFF | TGCAGCGTTGAACTATTATTGCAGGGCAAAATGAACACTGAAGCTTTCTTT
TRBJ1-2 | TRBV6-5 | . | TRBD1 | CASSARDRGNYGYTF | TGTGCCAGCAGTGCCCGGGACAGGGGGAACTATGGCTACACCTTC
TRBJ2-7 | TRBV20-1 | . | . | CSATGVEQYF | TGCAGTGCTACTGGCGTCGAGCAGTACTTC
TRBJ2-3 | TRBV10-1 | . | TRBD2 | CARQLAGVTDTQYF | TGCGCCAGGCAACTAGCGGGGGTCACAGATACGCAGTATTTT
TRBJ2-4 | TRBV2 | . | . | CASRPGLTLQYF | TGTGCCAGCAGGCCGGGCCTAACCCTTCAGTACTTC
TRBJ1-1 | TRBV19 | . | . | CASSNPRGGLNTEAFF | TGTGCCAGTAGTAACCCCCGGGGGGGATTGAACACTGAAGCTTTCTTT
TRBJ1-3 | TRBV25-1 | . | . | CASSYGYGNTIYF | TGTGCCAGCAGTTACGGGTATGGAAACACCATATATTTT
TRBJ2-3 | TRBV19 | . | . | CASSMDGGTDTQYF | TGTGCCAGTAGTATGGATGGGGGCACAGATACGCAGTATTTT
TRBJ1-1 | TRBV5-1 | . | . | CASSLNGLNTEAFF | TGCGCCAGCAGCTTGAATGGTTTGAACACTGAAGCTTTCTTT
TRBJ1-1 | TRBV19 | . | . | CASRAAEVNTEAFF | TGTGCCAGTAGGGCGGCGGAAGTGAACACTGAAGCTTTCTTT
TRBJ1-2 | TRBV7-2 | . | TRBD1 | CASSFDRVYGYTF | TGTGCCAGCAGCTTTGACAGGGTCTATGGCTACACCTTC
TRBJ1-1 | TRBV4-1 | . | TRBD1 | CASSQRTGPTEAFF | TGCGCCAGCAGCCAAAGGACAGGCCCCACTGAAGCTTTCTTT
TRBJ1-1 | TRBV11-2 | . | . | CASSQPGFTEAFF | TGTGCCAGCAGCCAACCCGGATTCACTGAAGCTTTCTTT
TRBJ2-3 | TRBV15 | . | . | CATSRLGALKSTDTQYF | TGTGCCACCAGCAGATTAGGAGCTTTGAAGAGCACAGATACGCAGTATTTT
TRBJ2-1 | TRBV2 | once | TRBD2 | CASSLSGGRSEQFF | TGTGCCAGCAGTCTTAGCGGGGGGAGGAGTGAGCAGTTCTTC
TRBJ2-3 | TRBV11-2 | . | TRBD2 | CASSSTLTSGGAYTQYF | TGTGCCAGCAGCTCAACCCTGACTAGCGGGGGGGCTTATACGCAGTATTTT
TRBJ2-1 | TRBV20-1 | . | . | CSARYGGEQFF | TGCAGTGCTAGATACGGGGGTGAGCAGTTCTTC
TRBJ2-5 | TRBV5-1 | . | . | CASSLWQQQETQYF | TGCGCCAGCAGCTTGTGGCAGCAACAAGAGACCCAGTACTTC
TRBJ1-1 | TRBV19 | . | TRBD1 | CASIEGGVNTEAFF | TGTGCCAGTATCGAAGGGGGCGTTAACACTGAAGCTTTCTTT
TRBJ1-4 | TRBV28 | . | . | CASKVRDEKLFF | TGTGCCAGCAAGGTCCGGGACGAAAAACTGTTTTTT
TRBJ1-6 | TRBV25-1 | . | . | CASSEFRGYNSPLHF | TGTGCCAGCAGTGAATTTAGGGGCTACAATTCACCCCTCCACTTT
TRBJ1-2 | TRBV9 | . | . | CASSVVDSPSYGYTF | TGTGCCAGCAGCGTAGTGGACAGTCCTAGCTATGGCTACACCTTC
TRBJ1-4 | TRBV5-6 | once | . | CASSATPGRNEKLFF | TGTGCCAGCAGCGCTACCCCGGGGCGCAATGAAAAACTGTTTTTT
TRBJ1-5 | TRBV9 | . | TRBD1 | CASSATGGNQPQHF | TGTGCCAGCAGCGCGACAGGGGGCAATCAGCCCCAGCATTTT
TRBJ2-1 | TRBV15 | . | TRBD2 | CATSRVGGASGYNEQFF | TGTGCCACCAGCAGAGTCGGGGGGGCTAGCGGCTACAATGAGCAGTTCTTC
TRBJ2-2 | TRBV7-8 | . | . | CASSLAAAGELFF | TGTGCCAGCAGCTTAGCAGCGGCCGGGGAGCTGTTTTTT
TRBJ2-3 | TRBV11-2 | . | . | CASSSRDASLGDTQYF | TGTGCCAGCAGCTCGCGGGACGCTTCTTTGGGGGATACGCAGTATTTT
TRBJ1-1 | TRBV28 | . | TRBD1 | CARTLGISQGGYRNTEAFF | TGTGCCAGAACCTTAGGTATCTCTCAGGGGGGCTACCGGAACACTGAAGCTTTCTTT
TRBJ1-2 | TRBV5-4 | . | . | CASSLGGTYGYTF | TGTGCCAGCAGCTTGGGGGGGACCTATGGCTACACCTTC
TRBJ1-6 | TRBV30 | . | . | CAWSSRALGSPLHF | TGTGCCTGGAGTTCCCGGGCTCTCGGGTCACCCCTCCACTTT
TRBJ2-1 | TRBV2 | . | . | CASSGADNQQVSYNEQFF | TGTGCCAGCAGTGGCGCAGACAACCAACAGGTATCCTACAATGAGCAGTTCTTC
TRBJ1-1 | TRBV7-6 | . | . | CASSLGWGIGTEAFF | TGTGCCAGCAGCTTAGGGTGGGGGATCGGCACTGAAGCTTTCTTT